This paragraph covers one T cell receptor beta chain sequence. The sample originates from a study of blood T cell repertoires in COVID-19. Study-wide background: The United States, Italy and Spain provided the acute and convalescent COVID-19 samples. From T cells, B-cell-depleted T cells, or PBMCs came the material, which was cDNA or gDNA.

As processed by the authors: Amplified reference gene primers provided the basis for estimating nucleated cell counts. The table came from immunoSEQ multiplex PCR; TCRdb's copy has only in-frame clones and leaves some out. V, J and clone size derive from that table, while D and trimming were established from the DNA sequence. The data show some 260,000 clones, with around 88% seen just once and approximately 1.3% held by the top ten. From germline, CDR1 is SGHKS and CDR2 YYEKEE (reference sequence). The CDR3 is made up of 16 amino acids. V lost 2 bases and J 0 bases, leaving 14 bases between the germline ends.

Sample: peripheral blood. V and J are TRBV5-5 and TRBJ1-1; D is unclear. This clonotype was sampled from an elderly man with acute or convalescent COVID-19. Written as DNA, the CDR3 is TGTGCCAGCAGCTTACGGGGAGAGTTAATGAACACTGAAGCTTTCTTT. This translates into CASSLRGELMNTEAFF. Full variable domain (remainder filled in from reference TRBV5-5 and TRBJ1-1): DAGVTQSPTHLIKTRGQQVTLRCSPISGHKSVSWYQQVLGQGPQFIFQYYEKEERGRGNFPDRFSARQFPNYSSELNVNALLLGDSALYLCASSLRGELMNTEAFFGQGTRLTVV.